The clone carrying this T cell receptor (beta chain) was counted many times. The sample is drawn from a study of blood T cells in healthy people across ages. Looking at the study overall: For every two T cells, template switching captured about one barcoded beta molecule.

Caucasian, healthy and from Russia, the donors were aged between about 6 and 90. A second 7 to 11 cycle PCR used barcoded and J-beta primers. TCRdb redid the calling of the 5' RACE reads with MiXCR, one entry per CDR3 protein. The data contain about 1.6 million distinct CDR3 sequences, about 31% of them seen just once; the ten biggest clones take up approximately 10%. The sequence came from a woman aged 25 to 39 in good health. The sample was blood.

In DNA, the CDR3 is TGTGCCAGCAGCTTAGCTTATGGACAGTTCTATGGCTACACCTTC. This encodes CASSLAYGQFYGYTF. This chain joins TRBV7-9 and TRBJ1-2; the D gene is possibly TRBD1 (6 bases). The V gene's germline CDR1 is SEHNR and CDR2 FQNEAQ (reference sequence). V lost 0 bases and J 4 bases, leaving 12 bases between the germline ends. The CDR3 covers 15 residues.